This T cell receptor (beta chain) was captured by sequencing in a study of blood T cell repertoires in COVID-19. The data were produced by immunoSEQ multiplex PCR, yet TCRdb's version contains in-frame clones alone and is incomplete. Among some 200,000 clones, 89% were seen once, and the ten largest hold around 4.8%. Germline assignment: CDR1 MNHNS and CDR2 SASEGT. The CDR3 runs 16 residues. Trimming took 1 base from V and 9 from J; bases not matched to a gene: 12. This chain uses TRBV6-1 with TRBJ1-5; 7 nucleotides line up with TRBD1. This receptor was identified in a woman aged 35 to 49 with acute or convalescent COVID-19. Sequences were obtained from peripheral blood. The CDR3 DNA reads TGTGCCAGCAGTGAAGGACAGGGCTGGGTCTTGAGGCCCCAGCATTTT. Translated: CASSEGQGWVLRPQHF.